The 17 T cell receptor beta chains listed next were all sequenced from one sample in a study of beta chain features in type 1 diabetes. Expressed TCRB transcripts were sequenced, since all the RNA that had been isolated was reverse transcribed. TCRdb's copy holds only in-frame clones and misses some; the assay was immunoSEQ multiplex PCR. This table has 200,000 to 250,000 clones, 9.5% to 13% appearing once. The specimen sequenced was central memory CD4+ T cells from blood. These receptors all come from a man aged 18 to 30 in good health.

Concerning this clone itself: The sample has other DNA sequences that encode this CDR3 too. The CDR3 region is CASTRGDYEQYF. CDR3 DNA: TGTGCCAGCACTAGAGGGGACTACGAGCAGTACTTC. The chain is built from TRBV28 and TRBJ2-7, with D perhaps assigned TRBD1 or TRBD2 (5 bases each). CDR1 is MDHEN, CDR2 SYDVKM, per germline. The CDR3 is 12 amino acids. Trimming took 7 bases from V and 3 from J, leaving 10 bases between them.

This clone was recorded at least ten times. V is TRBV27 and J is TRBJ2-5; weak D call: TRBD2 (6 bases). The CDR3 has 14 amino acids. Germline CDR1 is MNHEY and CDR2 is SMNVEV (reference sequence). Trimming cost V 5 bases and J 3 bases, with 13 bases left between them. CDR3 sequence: CASSGGRRKETQYF. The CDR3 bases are TGTGCCAGCAGTGGGGGGAGGCGGAAAGAGACCCAGTACTTC.

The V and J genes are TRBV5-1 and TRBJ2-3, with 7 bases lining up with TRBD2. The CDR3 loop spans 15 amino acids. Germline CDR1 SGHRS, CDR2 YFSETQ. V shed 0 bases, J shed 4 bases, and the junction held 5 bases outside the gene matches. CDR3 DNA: TGCGCCAGCAGCTTGGTGGGCGGGAGTCCAGATACGCAGTATTTT. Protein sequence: CASSLVGGSPDTQYF. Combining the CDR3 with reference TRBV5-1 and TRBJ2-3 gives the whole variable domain KAGVTQTPRYLIKTRGQQVTLSCSPISGHRSVSWYQQTPGQGLQFLFEYFSETQRNKGNFPGRFSGRQFSNSRSEMNVSTLELGDSALYLCASSLVGGSPDTQYFGPGTRLTVL.

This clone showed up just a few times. CDR3 coding DNA: TGTGCCTGGATTAGGGCCTATGGCTACACCTTC. Translated, it gives CAWIRAYGYTF. The chain employs TRBV30 and TRBJ1-2; D remains ambiguous. There are 11 residues in the CDR3. Germline assignment: CDR1 GTSNPN and CDR2 SVGIG (reference sequence). Trimming stripped 4 bases from V and 4 bases from J, with 7 bases between.

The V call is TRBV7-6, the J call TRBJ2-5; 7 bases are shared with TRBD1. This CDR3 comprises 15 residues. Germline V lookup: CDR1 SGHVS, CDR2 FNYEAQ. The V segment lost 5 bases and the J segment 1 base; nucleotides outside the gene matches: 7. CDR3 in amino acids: CASSRVTGFQETQYF. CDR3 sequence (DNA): TGTGCCAGCAGCCGAGTGACAGGGTTCCAAGAGACCCAGTACTTC.

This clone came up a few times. The CDR3 DNA follows: TGTGCCAGCAGTAGAGAGGGATCCCAAGAGACCCAGTACTTC. It is translated as CASSREGSQETQYF. J is TRBJ2-5 and V is TRBV6-6; perhaps TRBD2 as D (5 bases). This CDR3 has 14 amino acids. Germline CDR1 reads MNHNY; CDR2 reads SVGAGI (reference sequence). Trimming removed 5 bases at V and 1 base at J, with 11 bases between.

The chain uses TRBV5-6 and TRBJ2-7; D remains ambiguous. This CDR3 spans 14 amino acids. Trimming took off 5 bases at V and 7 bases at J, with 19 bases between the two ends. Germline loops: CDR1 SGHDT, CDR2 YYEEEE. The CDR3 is CASSSSPFQPEQYF. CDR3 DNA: TGTGCCAGCAGTTCAAGCCCCTTTCAACCTGAGCAGTACTTC. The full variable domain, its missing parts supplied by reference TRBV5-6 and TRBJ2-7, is DAGVTQSPTHLIKTRGQQVTLRCSPKSGHDTVSWYQQALGQGPQFIFQYYEEEERQRGNFPDRFSGHQFPNYSSELNVNALLLGDSALYLCASSSSPFQPEQYFGPGTRLTVT.

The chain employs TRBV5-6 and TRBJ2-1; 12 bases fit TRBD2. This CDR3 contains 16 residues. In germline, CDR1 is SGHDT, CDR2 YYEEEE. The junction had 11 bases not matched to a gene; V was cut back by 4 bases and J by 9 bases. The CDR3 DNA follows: TGTGCCAGCAGCCTCTTCCTAGCGGGAGGGCCGGGTGAGCAGTTCTTC. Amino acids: CASSLFLAGGPGEQFF.

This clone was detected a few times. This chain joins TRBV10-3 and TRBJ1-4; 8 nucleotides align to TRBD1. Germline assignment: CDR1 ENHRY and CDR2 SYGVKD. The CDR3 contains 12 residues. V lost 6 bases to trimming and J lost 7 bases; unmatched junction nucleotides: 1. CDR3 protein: CAIRDRGEKLFF. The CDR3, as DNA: TGTGCCATCAGAGACAGGGGTGAAAAACTGTTTTTT.

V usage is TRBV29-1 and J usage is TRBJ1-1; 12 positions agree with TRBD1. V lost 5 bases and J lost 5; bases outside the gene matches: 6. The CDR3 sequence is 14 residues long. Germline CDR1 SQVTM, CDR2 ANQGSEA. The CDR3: CSVPGQGAYTEAFF. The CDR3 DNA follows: TGCAGCGTTCCGGGACAGGGGGCTTATACTGAAGCTTTCTTT. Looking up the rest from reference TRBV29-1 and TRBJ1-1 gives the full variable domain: SAVISQKPSRDICQRGTSLTIQCQVDSQVTMMFWYRQQPGQSLTLIATANQGSEATYESGFVIDKFPISRPNLTFSTLTVSNMSPEDSSIYLCSVPGQGAYTEAFFGQGTRLTVV.

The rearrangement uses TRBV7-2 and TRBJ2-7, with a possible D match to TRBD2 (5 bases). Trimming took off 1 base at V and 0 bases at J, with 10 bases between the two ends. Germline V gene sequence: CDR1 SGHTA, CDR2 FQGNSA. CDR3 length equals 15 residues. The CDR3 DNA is TGTGCCAGCAGCTTAGTTAGCGAGAGCTCCTACGAGCAGTACTTC. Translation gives CASSLVSESSYEQYF.

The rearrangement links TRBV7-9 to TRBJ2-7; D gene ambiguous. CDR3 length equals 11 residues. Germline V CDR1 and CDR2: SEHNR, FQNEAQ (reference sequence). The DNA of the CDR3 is TGTGCTTCGGTGGGCAAAAACGAGCAGTACTTC. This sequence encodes CASVGKNEQYF.

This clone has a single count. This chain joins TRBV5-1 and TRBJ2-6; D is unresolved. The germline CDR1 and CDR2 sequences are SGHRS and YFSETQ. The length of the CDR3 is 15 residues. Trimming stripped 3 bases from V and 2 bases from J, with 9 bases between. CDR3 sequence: CASSYGSTGANVLTF. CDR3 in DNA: TGCGCCAGCAGCTACGGGTCCACTGGGGCCAACGTCCTGACTTTC.

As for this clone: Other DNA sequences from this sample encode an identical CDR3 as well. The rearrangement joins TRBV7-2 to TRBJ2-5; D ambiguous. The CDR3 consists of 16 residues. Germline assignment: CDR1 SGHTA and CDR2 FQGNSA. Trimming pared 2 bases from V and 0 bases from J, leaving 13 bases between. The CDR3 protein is CASSLTASINQETQYF. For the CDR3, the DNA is TGTGCCAGCAGCTTAACAGCCTCAATAAACCAAGAGACCCAGTACTTC.

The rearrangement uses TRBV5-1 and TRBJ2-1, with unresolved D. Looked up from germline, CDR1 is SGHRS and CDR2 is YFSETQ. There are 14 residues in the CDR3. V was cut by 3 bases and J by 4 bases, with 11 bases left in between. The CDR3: CASSYETGYNEQFF. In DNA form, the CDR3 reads TGCGCCAGCAGCTACGAGACTGGGTACAATGAGCAGTTCTTC.

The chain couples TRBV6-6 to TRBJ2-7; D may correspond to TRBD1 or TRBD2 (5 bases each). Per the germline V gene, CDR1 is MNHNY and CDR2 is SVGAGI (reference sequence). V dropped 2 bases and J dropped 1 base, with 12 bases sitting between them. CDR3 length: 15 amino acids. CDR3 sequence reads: CASSYRSGGSYEQYF. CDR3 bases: TGTGCCAGCAGTTACAGATCTGGGGGTTCCTACGAGCAGTACTTC.

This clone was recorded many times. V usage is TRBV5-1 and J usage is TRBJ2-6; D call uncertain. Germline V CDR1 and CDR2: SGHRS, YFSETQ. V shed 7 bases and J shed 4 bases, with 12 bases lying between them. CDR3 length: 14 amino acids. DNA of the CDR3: TGCGCCAGCGTTCCCACGACGGGGGCCAACGTCCTGACTTTC. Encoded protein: CASVPTTGANVLTF.